This is a list of T cell receptor beta chains from one sample in a study of technical replicates of blood from a handful of donors. Sequencing used immunoSEQ multiplex PCR; TCRdb keeps in-frame clones, though not all of them. The sample consists of approximately 70,000 clones, just over 90% of them appearing once. Sequences were obtained from PBMCs. These receptors came from a human donor in good health. Some clones in this sample may be carry-over from other donors' samples. The CDR3 runs from the conserved cysteine through the conserved F or W. The D gene is left open where the match is weak. Clone size is given for some rows only: seen once, a few or many times, or a class if the clone is expanded.

V: TRBV18; size: .; length: 14; D: .; J: TRBJ1-5; DNA: TGTGCCAGCTCATGGGGCATGGACAATCAGCCCCAGCATTTT; CDR3: CASSWGMDNQPQHF
V: TRBV6-1; size: once; length: 15; D: .; J: TRBJ2-7; DNA: TGTGCCAGCAGTGAACAGAGCGGTAGCTCCTACGAGCAGTACTTC; CDR3: CASSEQSGSSYEQYF
V: TRBV5-6; size: .; length: 15; D: .; J: TRBJ2-1; DNA: TGTGCCAGCAGCCTAGATACCGCGCCATACAATGAGCAGTTCTTC; CDR3: CASSLDTAPYNEQFF
V: TRBV5-1; size: .; length: 13; D: .; J: TRBJ2-7; DNA: TGCGCCAGCAGCTTATCGGGAGACTACGAGCAGTACTTC; CDR3: CASSLSGDYEQYF
V: TRBV9; size: once; length: 12; D: .; J: TRBJ2-5; DNA: TGTGCCAGCAGCGAGGAGGAAGAGACCCAGTACTTC; CDR3: CASSEEEETQYF
V: TRBV10-1; size: .; length: 12; D: TRBD1; J: TRBJ1-2; DNA: TGCGCCGCGGGACAGATCAACTATGGCTACACCTTC; CDR3: CAAGQINYGYTF
V: TRBV4-3; size: .; length: 15; D: TRBD2; J: TRBJ2-5; DNA: TGCGCCAGCAGCCGGACTAGCGGGGGGCCGGAGACCCAGTACTTC; CDR3: CASSRTSGGPETQYF
V: TRBV2; size: few; length: 14; D: .; J: TRBJ1-1; DNA: TGTGCCAGCAGTTCGACAGGAGATAACACTGAAGCTTTCTTT; CDR3: CASSSTGDNTEAFF
V: TRBV10-3; size: .; length: 13; D: .; J: TRBJ1-4; DNA: TGTGCCATCAGTGAACAGGAGGGAGTAAAACTGTTTTTT; CDR3: CAISEQEGVKLFF
V: TRBV7-2; size: .; length: 12; D: .; J: TRBJ1-6; DNA: TGTGCCAGCAGCCAAAATAATTCACCCCTCCACTTT; CDR3: CASSQNNSPLHF
V: TRBV2; size: .; length: 16; D: TRBD2; J: TRBJ2-1; DNA: TGTGCCAGCAGTCTTAGCGGGAGAAGCTCCTACAATGAGCAGTTCTTC; CDR3: CASSLSGRSSYNEQFF
V: TRBV6-6; size: .; length: 15; D: .; J: TRBJ1-3; DNA: TGTGCCAGCAGAAAACAGTACCCCTCTGGAAACACCATATATTTT; CDR3: CASRKQYPSGNTIYF
V: TRBV29-1; size: .; length: 13; D: TRBD1; J: TRBJ2-7; DNA: TGCAGCGTCACCGGGACAGGGGGTAGCGAGCAGTACTTC; CDR3: CSVTGTGGSEQYF
V: TRBV7-2; size: once; length: 15; D: TRBD1; J: TRBJ2-7; DNA: TGTGCCAGCAGTCCCCCGGGACAGGGGGGCTACGAGCAGTACTTC; CDR3: CASSPPGQGGYEQYF
V: TRBV7-2; size: .; length: 13; D: .; J: TRBJ2-7; DNA: TGTGCCAGCAGCTTATCCCTCTCCTACGAGCAGTACTTC; CDR3: CASSLSLSYEQYF
V: TRBV7-2; size: .; length: 15; D: TRBD2; J: TRBJ2-7; DNA: TGTGCCAGCACCCAAGCGGGAGGTTTCTCCTACGAGCAGTACTTC; CDR3: CASTQAGGFSYEQYF
V: TRBV2; size: .; length: 16; D: TRBD1; J: TRBJ1-4; DNA: TGTGCCAGCAGTGAACAGGGGGAACCAGTTTATGAAAAACTGTTTTTT; CDR3: CASSEQGEPVYEKLFF
V: TRBV7-9; size: once; length: 16; D: .; J: TRBJ1-1; DNA: TGTGCCAGCAGCGCCAGGCCGCGTGGGGGGGACACTGAAGCTTTCTTT; CDR3: CASSARPRGGDTEAFF
V: TRBV7-5; size: .; length: 15; D: .; J: TRBJ2-5; DNA: TGTGCCAGAAGCCTTAGGGGTGTCAGGGAAGAGACCCAGTACTTC; CDR3: CARSLRGVREETQYF
V: TRBV13; size: .; length: 17; D: .; J: TRBJ1-6; DNA: TGTGCCAGCAGTCAGGGAGGGAGTCGTAACTATAATTCACCCCTCCACTTT; CDR3: CASSQGGSRNYNSPLHF
V: TRBV5-1; size: .; length: 17; D: TRBD1; J: TRBJ2-5; DNA: TGCGCCAGCAGCCCGGAAGGGGGCGACAGACCGTGGGAGACCCAGTACTTC; CDR3: CASSPEGGDRPWETQYF
V: TRBV5-6; size: .; length: 14; D: .; J: TRBJ2-1; DNA: TGTGCCAGCAGCTTGCAGGGCCCCACTTGGACGCAGTTCTTC; CDR3: CASSLQGPTWTQFF
V: TRBV9; size: .; length: 15; D: TRBD2; J: TRBJ2-3; DNA: TGTGCCAGCAGCGTAGCGGGACTAGCGGGCCAAGCGCAGTATTTT; CDR3: CASSVAGLAGQAQYF
V: TRBV7-8; size: .; length: 14; D: .; J: TRBJ1-2; DNA: TGTGCCAGCAGCCCTAAGGGGGGGAACTATGGCTACACCTTC; CDR3: CASSPKGGNYGYTF
V: TRBV10-1; size: .; length: 16; D: .; J: TRBJ1-4; DNA: TGCGCCAGCAGTGAAGGACAGACTGCAACTAATGAAAAACTGTTTTTT; CDR3: CASSEGQTATNEKLFF
V: TRBV6-5; size: .; length: 13; D: .; J: TRBJ2-1; DNA: TGTGCCAGCAGTTATACGGTGTACAATGAGCAGTTCTTC; CDR3: CASSYTVYNEQFF
V: TRBV27; size: .; length: 14; D: .; J: TRBJ1-2; DNA: TGTGCCAGCGGGGGGGTAAGGGAGAACTATGGCTACACCTTC; CDR3: CASGGVRENYGYTF
V: TRBV7-2; size: .; length: 16; D: .; J: TRBJ2-3; DNA: TGTGCCAGCAGCTTAGTTTGGGGGGGCGGGACAGATACGCAGTATTTT; CDR3: CASSLVWGGGTDTQYF
V: TRBV18; size: .; length: 15; D: TRBD1; J: TRBJ1-2; DNA: TGTGCCAGCTCAGCCGACAGGGGTCGAAACTATGGCTACACCTTC; CDR3: CASSADRGRNYGYTF
V: TRBV11-3; size: .; length: 12; D: .; J: TRBJ1-3; DNA: TGTGCCAGCAGCTTCGGGTTAAACACCATATATTTT; CDR3: CASSFGLNTIYF
V: TRBV5-5; size: .; length: 13; D: TRBD1; J: TRBJ1-2; DNA: TGTGCCAGCCAACAGGGGGCTTTCTATGGCTACACCTTC; CDR3: CASQQGAFYGYTF
V: TRBV6-5; size: .; length: 14; D: .; J: TRBJ1-1; DNA: TGTGCCAGCAGTAACCTCCGGGGGAAGACTGAAGCTTTCTTT; CDR3: CASSNLRGKTEAFF
V: TRBV4-1; size: .; length: 16; D: .; J: TRBJ2-3; DNA: TGCGCCAGCAGCCAAGAATCAGCGCACAGCACAGATACGCAGTATTTT; CDR3: CASSQESAHSTDTQYF
V: TRBV9; size: .; length: 18; D: TRBD2; J: TRBJ2-5; DNA: TGTGCCAGCAGCGTAGGCGGTCTAGCGGGAGGGAGGACGGAGACCCAGTACTTC; CDR3: CASSVGGLAGGRTETQYF
V: TRBV19; size: .; length: 17; D: .; J: TRBJ1-6; DNA: TGTGCCAGTAGTGGAGCCACAGGGCGCTCCTATAATTCACCCCTCCACTTT; CDR3: CASSGATGRSYNSPLHF
V: TRBV7-6; size: .; length: 15; D: .; J: TRBJ1-5; DNA: TGTGCCAGCAGCTTAGGCGGGGCGTCAAATCAGCCCCAGCATTTT; CDR3: CASSLGGASNQPQHF
V: TRBV7-8; size: .; length: 17; D: .; J: TRBJ2-7; DNA: TGTGCCAGCAGCTTAGGGGTAGGGGATAGCGGACTCTACGAGCAGTACTTC; CDR3: CASSLGVGDSGLYEQYF
V: TRBV7-3; size: .; length: 13; D: .; J: TRBJ1-1; DNA: TGTGCCAGCAGCTTAACGAGGGGGACTGAAGCTTTCTTT; CDR3: CASSLTRGTEAFF
V: TRBV6-6; size: .; length: 11; D: TRBD1; J: TRBJ2-7; DNA: TGTGCCACAAAGACAGGGACCGAGCAGTACTTC; CDR3: CATKTGTEQYF
V: TRBV30; size: .; length: 13; D: .; J: TRBJ1-2; DNA: TGTGCCTGGAGTGAGGGCACTAGCTATGGCTACACCTTC; CDR3: CAWSEGTSYGYTF
V: TRBV7-6; size: .; length: 11; D: .; J: TRBJ2-1; DNA: TGTGCCAGCAGTTCCCCTAATGAGCAGTTCTTC; CDR3: CASSSPNEQFF
V: TRBV7-2; size: .; length: 16; D: TRBD2; J: TRBJ2-2; DNA: TGTGCCAGCAGCTTTACTAGCGGCCTAGCAACCGGGGAGCTGTTTTTT; CDR3: CASSFTSGLATGELFF
V: TRBV7-3; size: once; length: 19; D: TRBD2; J: TRBJ2-1; DNA: TGTGCCAGCAGCCCGGACCGACTAGCGGGGTACTCACGTGCCCATGAGCAGTTCTTC; CDR3: CASSPDRLAGYSRAHEQFF
V: TRBV29-1; size: .; length: 20; D: TRBD2; J: TRBJ2-1; DNA: TGCAGCGTTGAATTCTACAGGGGACTAGCGGCCTCTATCTCCTACAATGAGCAGTTCTTC; CDR3: CSVEFYRGLAASISYNEQFF
V: TRBV7-9; size: .; length: 14; D: TRBD1; J: TRBJ2-3; DNA: TGTGCCAGCAGCTTAGGGCAGGGGGCAGATACGCAGTATTTT; CDR3: CASSLGQGADTQYF
V: TRBV29-1; size: .; length: 12; D: .; J: TRBJ1-2; DNA: TGCAGCGTTGTAACAGGGAACTATGGCTACACCTTC; CDR3: CSVVTGNYGYTF
V: TRBV30; size: once; length: 13; D: TRBD2; J: TRBJ2-1; DNA: TGTGCCTGGAGCACGGACGGACTAGCAGGATGGTTCTTC; CDR3: CAWSTDGLAGWFF